This T cell receptor beta chain was retrieved from a study of blood T cell repertoires in COVID-19. Study overall: The study drew acute and convalescent COVID-19 samples from the United States, Italy and Spain. Nucleic acid was either cDNA or gDNA, and it came from T cells, B-cell-depleted T cells, or PBMCs.

Seattle cases were enrolled at active infection and followed longitudinally. Source study methods: How many nucleated cells were present was estimated from reference gene primer amplification. The table came from immunoSEQ multiplex PCR; TCRdb's copy has only in-frame clones and leaves some out. D and trimming come from the DNA, and the V and J calls and clone size come from that table. The repertoire holds about 130,000 clones, with around 85% as singletons. There are 14 residues in the CDR3. Germline values: CDR1 SGHTS, CDR2 YDEGEE. The V end was cut by 1 base, the J end by 7 bases, with 14 bases between.

The TCR sequence derives from a woman older than 75 with COVID-19, enrolled during active disease. This rearrangement joins TRBV5-8 to TRBJ1-1; no clear D gene. The specimen sequenced was peripheral blood. The CDR3 DNA reads as TGTGCCAGCAGCTTGAGATCCGGGAAAGGTGAAGCTTTCTTT. Its translation: CASSLRSGKGEAFF. Complete variable domain (other parts from reference TRBV5-8 and TRBJ1-1): EAGVTQSPTHLIKTRGQQATLRCSPISGHTSVYWYQQALGLGLQFLLWYDEGEERNRGNFPPRFSGRQFPNYSSELNVNALELEDSALYLCASSLRSGKGEAFFGQGTRLTVV.